This TCR beta chain was identified in a study of response to subunit inactivated influenza vaccine (dated by TCRdb to the late 2010s). Study-wide context: The study used deep quantitative T cell receptor repertoire profiling to track responses to a trivalent subunit inactivated influenza vaccine.

Details on this clonotype: The antigen it recognizes is unknown. Per-nucleotide qualities are absent, and no much larger clonotype sits a single base away.

The time point label corresponds to: approximately 47 days after influenza vaccine administration. The CDR3 contains 12 residues, cysteine and phenylalanine counted. Only the CDR3 part of the read is kept: 36 bases, read in frame from the first base. The germline V gene supplies CDR1 MDHEN and CDR2 SYDVKM. Library method: RT-PCR. Reads for this sample came from an Illumina HiSeq 2500. The raw public reads went through TCRdb reprocessing: fastp at Q25, MiXCR clone calling, in-frame beta chains kept. Each entry is one CDR3 protein sequence, shown with its most common DNA and genes. The table for this sample lists fewer than 650,000 distinct CDR3 sequences; around 13% of them were counted only once. Around 13% of the sample is taken by the ten largest. General findings and caveats noted by the study authors: It was suggested by the authors that each seasonal influenza vaccination may recruit only a limited number of new T cells.

Material: PBMCs from blood, obtained more than 35 days after vaccination. The sequence was obtained from a man aged 45-60 years who received an inactivated influenza vaccine. Donor details come from another sample of the same person, matched by shared clones. The chain is made from TRBV28 and TRBJ2-7; 10 junctional bases match TRBD2. The encoded CDR3 is CASSGRVNEQYF. The DNA reads TGTGCTTCGAGCGGGAGGGTAAACGAGCAGTACTTC.